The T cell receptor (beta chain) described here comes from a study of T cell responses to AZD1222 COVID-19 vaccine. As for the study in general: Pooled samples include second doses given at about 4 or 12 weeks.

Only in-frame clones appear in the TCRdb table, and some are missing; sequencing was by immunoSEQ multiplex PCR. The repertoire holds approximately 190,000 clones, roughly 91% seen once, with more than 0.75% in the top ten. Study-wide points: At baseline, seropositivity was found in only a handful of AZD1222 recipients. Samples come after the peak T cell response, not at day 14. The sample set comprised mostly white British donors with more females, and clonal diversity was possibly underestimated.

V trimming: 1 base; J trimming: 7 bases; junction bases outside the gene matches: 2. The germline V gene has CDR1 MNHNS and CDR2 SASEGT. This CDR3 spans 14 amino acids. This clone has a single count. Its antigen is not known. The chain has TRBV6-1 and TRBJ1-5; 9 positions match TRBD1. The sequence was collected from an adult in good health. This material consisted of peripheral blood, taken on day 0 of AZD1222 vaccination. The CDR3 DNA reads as TGTGCCAGCAGTGAAGGACAGGGGGTCCAGCCCCAGCATTTT. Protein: CASSEGQGVQPQHF.